The subject of this entry is one TCR beta chain. Antigen unknown. This record belongs to a study of cytomegalovirus exposure and HLA in healthy donors. PCR was performed using 60 Vbeta and 13 Jbeta primers. The repertoire was sequenced with immunoSEQ multiplex PCR; TCRdb's copy has only in-frame clones and lacks some. The repertoire holds about 250,000 clones, around 78% seen once, with approximately 0.47% in the top ten. Findings and caveats of the study: In a later analysis, several top co-occurrence clusters appeared linked to parvovirus B19, influenza, CMV and Epstein-Barr virus. In vitro, a few CMV-associated chains proved specific for CMV antigens. Highly shared sequence variants in one cluster were likely a sequencing artifact. In a later analysis, TCR beta V- and J-gene trimming showed a link to a missense DCLRE1C variant.

The germline gives CDR1 MNHEY, CDR2 SMNVEV (reference sequence). The CDR3 spans 13 residues. Trimming cost V 6 bases and J 7 bases; bases outside gene matches: 7. Sequencing was carried out using PBMCs. This sequence originates from a boy between 10 and 17 years old in good health and CMV-seronegative. The chain has TRBV27 and TRBJ1-2; TRBD1 agrees at 8 bases. The chain's CDR3 is CASSLDRVSGYTF. CDR3 DNA sequence: TGTGCCAGCAGCTTGGACAGGGTCAGTGGCTACACCTTC.